Below are 7 T cell receptor beta chains sequenced from a single sample in a study of blood T cell repertoires in COVID-19. The method was immunoSEQ multiplex PCR; TCRdb's version includes in-frame clones alone and lacks a portion of them. The sample shows hundreds of thousands of clones, 88% of them seen only once. Sequences were obtained from peripheral blood. The receptors were sampled from a woman aged 70-85 years with COVID-19, enrolled during active disease.

This clone was seen a single time. The genes are TRBV7-3 and TRBJ2-2; the match to TRBD2 covers 7 bases. Germline CDR1 SGHTA, CDR2 FQGTGA. Germline trimming cut 1 base from V and 0 bases from J; bases unmatched to any gene: 5. CDR3 size: 17 residues. The CDR3 coding sequence is TGTGCCAGCAGCTTAAAGGCTAGCGGATCGAACACCGGGGAGCTGTTTTTT. Protein sequence: CASSLKASGSNTGELFF. The complete variable domain, with remaining parts taken from reference TRBV7-3 and TRBJ2-2, reads GAGVSQTPSNKVTEKGKYVELRCDPISGHTALYWYRQSLGQGPEFLIYFQGTGAADDSGLPNDRFFAVRPEGSVSTLKIQRTERGDSAVYLCASSLKASGSNTGELFFGEGSRLTVL.

This clone was seen a few times. The CDR3 reads CASSNGQTRGFLMNEKLFF. The CDR3 DNA is TGTGCCAGCAGCAATGGACAGACCAGGGGCTTTTTGATGAATGAAAAACTGTTTTTT. The V and J genes are TRBV6-2 or TRBV6-3 and TRBJ1-4; TRBD1 might be the D (6 bases). The CDR3 extends over 19 amino acids. With 6 bases removed from V and 5 bases from J, the gap between germline ends came to 28 bases. Germline CDR1 is MNHEY and CDR2 is SVGEGT.

The gene calls are TRBV10-3 and TRBJ1-2; 7 bases align to TRBD1. Trimming at V came to 6 bases and at J to 8 bases, leaving 9 bases not matched to a gene. The CDR3 length is 13 residues. Germline V CDR1 and CDR2: ENHRY, SYGVKD. The CDR3 nucleotides are TGTGCCATCAGGGAGGGACAGATTCGGGGCTACACCTTC. Its translation is CAIREGQIRGYTF.

The V gene is TRBV7-9, the J gene TRBJ1-2, with TRBD1 matching 8 bases. The germline CDR1 and CDR2 sequences are SEHNR and FQNEAQ (reference sequence). The junction had 10 bases not matched to a gene; V was cut back by 5 bases and J by 8 bases. There are 14 residues in the CDR3. The CDR3 region is CASSQGQAVLGYTF. The DNA for the CDR3 is TGTGCCAGCAGCCAGGGACAGGCGGTCCTGGGCTACACCTTC. Complete variable domain (other parts from reference TRBV7-9 and TRBJ1-2): DTGVSQNPRHKITKRGQNVTFRCDPISEHNRLYWYRQTLGQGPEFLTYFQNEAQLEKSRLLSDRFSAERPKGSFSTLEIQRTEQGDSAMYLCASSQGQAVLGYTFGSGTRLTVV.

J is TRBJ1-1 and V is TRBV6-5, with D unresolved. Germline-derived CDR1 and CDR2 are MNHEY and SVGAGI. The CDR3 length is 14 residues. The V end was cut by 6 bases, the J end by 0 bases, with 11 bases between. The CDR3 DNA is TGTGCCAGCAGAGAGGAGGCGATGAACACTGAAGCTTTCTTT. Its protein product is CASREEAMNTEAFF.

The genes are TRBV2 and TRBJ1-1; 7 bases match TRBD1. V shed 6 bases and J 0 bases; nucleotides not matched to a gene: 4. CDR1 SNHLY and CDR2 FYNNEI come from the germline V gene. The CDR3 contains 14 residues. DNA of the CDR3: TGTGCCAGCAGCAAACAGGGGATGAACACTGAAGCTTTCTTT. Encoded protein: CASSKQGMNTEAFF.

The chain joins TRBV4-2 to TRBJ2-7, with 11 positions matching TRBD2. There are 17 residues in the CDR3. The trim removed 4 bases at V and 4 bases at J, leaving 12 bases unmatched. The germline V gene has CDR1 LGHNA and CDR2 YNFKEQ. The CDR3 loop is CASSRPGGSGGAYEQYF. CDR3 DNA sequence: TGTGCCAGCAGCCGACCCGGGGGTAGCGGGGGGGCTTACGAGCAGTACTTC.